The 11 T cell receptor beta chains reported below all come from one sample, sequenced in a study of T-cell memory formation after mild COVID-19. A single record per CDR3 protein comes from TCRdb applying MiXCR to the 5' RACE reads. The sample has hundreds of thousands of distinct CDR3 sequences, less than 20% seen once. The sequencing input was PBMCs or a T cell subset sorted from them (not recorded which). The receptors derive from a man aged 18 to 30 who had mild COVID-19 (a few samples of this study predate the infection). Cell type and time point are not known.

Only a few counts were recorded for this clonotype. The rearrangement joins TRBV7-3 to TRBJ2-3, with D possibly being TRBD1 or TRBD2 (5 bases each). This CDR3 is built from 13 residues. CDR1 and CDR2 from the germline V gene are SGHTA and FQGTGA. Trimming stripped 11 bases from V and 3 bases from J, with 15 bases between. The CDR3 loop reads CAVLPGRTDTQYF. The CDR3 DNA reads as TGTGCCGTCCTCCCGGGGCGGACAGATACGCAGTATTTT.

This clonotype was counted a few times. The CDR3 DNA reads TGTGCCAGCAGACCCCTCGCCGAGCAGTACTTC. Protein: CASRPLAEQYF. The J gene is TRBJ2-7, the V gene TRBV6-5; D is unresolved. CDR1 is MNHEY and CDR2 is SVGAGI in the germline V gene. Trimming pared 6 bases from V and 6 bases from J, leaving 9 bases between. This CDR3 comprises 11 residues.

A few counts support this clonotype. This chain links TRBV6-2 or TRBV6-3 with TRBJ2-3; 10 bases map to TRBD2. The V and J ends lost 4 bases and 2 bases, in that order; junction bases with no gene match: 9. Germline V CDR1 and CDR2: MNHEY, SVGEGT. The CDR3 is 17 residues long. This chain's CDR3 is CASSSGASGGFTDTQYF. CDR3 nucleotide sequence: TGTGCCAGCAGTTCAGGGGCTAGCGGGGGCTTCACAGATACGCAGTATTTT.

This clonotype was seen at least ten times. The chain combines TRBV7-2 with TRBJ2-1; TRBD2 matches at 10 bases. The ends lost 5 bases at V and 9 bases at J; junction bases unmatched: 10. CDR3 length: 15 residues. Germline lookup yields CDR1 SGHTA and CDR2 FQGNSA. In nucleotides, the CDR3 is TGTGCCAGCAGCCCGAAAACTAGCGGGGCCCTTGAGCAGTTCTTC. Translation: CASSPKTSGALEQFF.

This rearrangement joins TRBV5-6 to TRBJ2-3; D is perhaps TRBD2 (6 bases). The V and J ends lost 4 bases and 6 bases respectively, with 15 bases between them. The germline CDR1 and CDR2 sequences are SGHDT and YYEEEE. There are 14 residues in the CDR3. CDR3 region: CASSRGLPRDTQYF. The CDR3 DNA follows: TGTGCCAGCAGCCGCGGACTACCTAGGGATACGCAGTATTTT.

This clonotype was seen repeatedly, ten times or more. V is TRBV7-8 and J is TRBJ2-3, with a possible D match to TRBD2 (5 bases). The length of the CDR3 is 14 residues. V was cut by 3 bases and J by 0 bases, with 7 bases left in between. The V gene's germline CDR1 is SGHVS and CDR2 FQNEAQ. CDR3 DNA: TGTGCCAGCAGCTTGAGGGAAAGCACAGATACGCAGTATTTT. Protein: CASSLRESTDTQYF.

This clonotype has ten or more counts. The chain joins TRBV5-1 to TRBJ2-3; 11 bases map to TRBD2. The germline gives CDR1 SGHRS, CDR2 YFSETQ. This CDR3 contains 17 residues. The ends lost 3 bases at V and 3 bases at J; junction bases unmatched: 9. The CDR3, as DNA: TGCGCCAGCAGCTCTCGACTTAGCGGGGGGGTTACAGATACGCAGTATTTT. This codes for CASSSRLSGGVTDTQYF.

There are a few counts of this clonotype. V gene TRBV9 combines with J gene TRBJ2-1; maybe TRBD1 (5 bases). The V gene's germline CDR1 is SGDLS and CDR2 YYNGEE. This CDR3 contains 15 residues. V lost 0 bases to trimming and J lost 4 bases, with 11 bases between them. CDR3 sequence: CASSVGGRIYNEQFF. CDR3 nucleotides: TGTGCCAGCAGCGTAGGGGGCAGAATTTACAATGAGCAGTTCTTC. Variable domain in full (rest from reference TRBV9 and TRBJ2-1): DSGVTQTPKHLITATGQRVTLRCSPRSGDLSVYWYQQSLDQGLQFLIQYYNGEERAKGNILERFSAQQFPDLHSELNLSSLELGDSALYFCASSVGGRIYNEQFFGPGTRLTVL.

V and J are TRBV6-4 and TRBJ2-2, with D perhaps being TRBD1 or TRBD2 (5 bases each). Per the germline V gene, CDR1 is MRHNA and CDR2 is SNTAGT. Trimming left V 0 bases short and J 6 bases short, with 11 bases between. The CDR3 length is 15 residues. CDR3 region: CASSDSAGRAGELFF. The CDR3 coding sequence is TGTGCCAGCAGTGACTCGGCAGGGAGAGCCGGGGAGCTGTTTTTT.

This clonotype was seen a few times. The chain carries TRBV28 and TRBJ2-1; tentatively, D is TRBD1 (5 bases). Deletions cut 3 bases from V and 8 bases from J, with 8 bases between. Germline assignment: CDR1 MDHEN and CDR2 SYDVKM. This CDR3 is 12 amino acids long. The CDR3, as DNA: TGTGCCAGCAGTTTTCAGGGCCATGAGCAGTTCTTC. Protein sequence: CASSFQGHEQFF. Full variable domain (outside the CDR3, taken from reference TRBV28 and TRBJ2-1): DVKVTQSSRYLVKRTGEKVFLECVQDMDHENMFWYRQDPGLGLRLIYFSYDVKMKEKGDIPEGYSVSREKKERFSLILESASTNQTSMYLCASSFQGHEQFFGPGTRLTVL.

This chain uses TRBV9 with TRBJ2-5; 11 bases align to TRBD2. V lost 2 bases and J lost 4; bases outside the gene matches: 1. The CDR3 consists of 14 residues. CDR1 SGDLS and CDR2 YYNGEE come from the germline V gene. CDR3 sequence: CASSVLAGGETQYF. CDR3 nucleotides: TGTGCCAGCAGCGTGCTAGCGGGGGGAGAGACCCAGTACTTC.